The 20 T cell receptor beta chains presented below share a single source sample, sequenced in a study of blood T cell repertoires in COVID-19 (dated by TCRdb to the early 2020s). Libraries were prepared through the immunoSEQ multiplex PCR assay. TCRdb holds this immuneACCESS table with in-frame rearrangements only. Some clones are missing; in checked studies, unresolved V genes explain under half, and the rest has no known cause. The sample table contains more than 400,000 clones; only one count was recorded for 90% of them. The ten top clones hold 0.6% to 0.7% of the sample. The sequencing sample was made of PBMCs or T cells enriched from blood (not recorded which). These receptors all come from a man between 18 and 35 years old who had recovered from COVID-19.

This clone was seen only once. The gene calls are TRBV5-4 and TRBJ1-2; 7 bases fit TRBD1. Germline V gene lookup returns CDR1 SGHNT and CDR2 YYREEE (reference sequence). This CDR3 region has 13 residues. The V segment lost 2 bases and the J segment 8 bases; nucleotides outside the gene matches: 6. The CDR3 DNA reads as TGTGCCAGCAGCTTTACAGGGGCCTACGGCTACACCTTC. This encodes CASSFTGAYGYTF.

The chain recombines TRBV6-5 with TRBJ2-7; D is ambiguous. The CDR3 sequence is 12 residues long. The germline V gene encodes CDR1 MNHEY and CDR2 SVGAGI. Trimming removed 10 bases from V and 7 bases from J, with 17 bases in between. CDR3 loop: CAIPKSSLEQYF. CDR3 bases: TGTGCCATCCCAAAGAGTTCCCTGGAGCAGTACTTC.

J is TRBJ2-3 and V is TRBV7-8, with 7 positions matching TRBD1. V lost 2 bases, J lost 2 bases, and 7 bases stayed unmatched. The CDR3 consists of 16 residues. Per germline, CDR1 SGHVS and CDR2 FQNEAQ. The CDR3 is CASSLMGQLTTDTQYF. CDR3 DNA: TGTGCCAGCAGCTTAATGGGACAGCTAACCACAGATACGCAGTATTTT.

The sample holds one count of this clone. The CDR3 region has the DNA TGTGCCTTATCCCTGCACAGGGGGCGAAGTCAGCCCCAGCATTTT. Protein: CALSLHRGRSQPQHF. V is TRBV30 and J is TRBJ1-5, with 9 bases identical to TRBD1. Germline V gene data show CDR1 as GTSNPN and CDR2 as SVGIG (reference sequence). The V segment lost 7 bases and the J segment 6 bases; nucleotides outside the gene matches: 13. The CDR3 covers 15 residues.

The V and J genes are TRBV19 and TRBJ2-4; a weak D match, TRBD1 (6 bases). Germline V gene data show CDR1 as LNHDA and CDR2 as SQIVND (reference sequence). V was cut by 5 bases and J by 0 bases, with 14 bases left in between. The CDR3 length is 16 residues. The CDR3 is CASSEQGFLAKNIQYF. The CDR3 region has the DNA TGTGCCAGTAGTGAACAGGGATTCCTAGCCAAAAACATTCAGTACTTC.

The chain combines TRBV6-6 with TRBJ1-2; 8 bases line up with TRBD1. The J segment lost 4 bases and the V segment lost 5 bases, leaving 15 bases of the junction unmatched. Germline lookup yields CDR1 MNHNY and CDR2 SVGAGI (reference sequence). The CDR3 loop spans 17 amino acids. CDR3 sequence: CASSPFNPRTGFYGYTF. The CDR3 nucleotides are TGTGCCAGCAGTCCCTTCAATCCAAGGACAGGGTTCTATGGCTACACCTTC.

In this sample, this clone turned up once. This CDR3 is CASSLGQGWNSPLHF. The CDR3 nucleotides read TGTGCCAGCAGCTTAGGGCAGGGATGGAATTCACCCCTCCACTTT. This chain joins TRBV7-9 and TRBJ1-6; possibly TRBD1 for D (5 bases). Per the germline V gene, CDR1 is SEHNR and CDR2 is FQNEAQ (reference sequence). With 1 base removed from V and 7 bases from J, the gap between germline ends came to 11 bases. This CDR3 is 15 amino acids long.

CDR3 amino acids: CASRPSGQGNGYTF. The CDR3 DNA reads TGTGCCAGCAGACCCTCGGGACAGGGGAATGGCTACACCTTC. The rearrangement joins TRBV28 to TRBJ1-2; 10 bases agree with TRBD1. The CDR3 is made up of 14 amino acids. Germline V gene lookup returns CDR1 MDHEN and CDR2 SYDVKM. V shed 6 bases and J 6 bases; nucleotides not matched to a gene: 7.

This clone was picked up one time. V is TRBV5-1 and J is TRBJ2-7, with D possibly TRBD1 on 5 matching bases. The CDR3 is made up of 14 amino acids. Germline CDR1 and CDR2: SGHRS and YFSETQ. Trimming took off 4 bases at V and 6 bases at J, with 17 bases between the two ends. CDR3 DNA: TGCGCCAGCAGCCCAGGGCTAGGATACGGCGAGCAGTACTTC. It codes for CASSPGLGYGEQYF.

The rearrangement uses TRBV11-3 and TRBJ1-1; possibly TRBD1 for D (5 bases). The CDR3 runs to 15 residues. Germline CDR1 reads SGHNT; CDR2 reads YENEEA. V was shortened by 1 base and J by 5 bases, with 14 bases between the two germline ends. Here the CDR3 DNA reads TGTGCCAGCAGCTTAGTTTCAGGGAGGCGAACTGAAGCTTTCTTT. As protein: CASSLVSGRRTEAFF.

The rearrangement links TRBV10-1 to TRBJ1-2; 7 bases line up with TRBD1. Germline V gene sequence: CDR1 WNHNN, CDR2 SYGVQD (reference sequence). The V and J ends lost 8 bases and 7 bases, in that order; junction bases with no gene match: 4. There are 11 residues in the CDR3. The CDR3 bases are TGCGCCAGCGGGACAGACGGTGGCTACACCTTC. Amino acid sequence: CASGTDGGYTF.

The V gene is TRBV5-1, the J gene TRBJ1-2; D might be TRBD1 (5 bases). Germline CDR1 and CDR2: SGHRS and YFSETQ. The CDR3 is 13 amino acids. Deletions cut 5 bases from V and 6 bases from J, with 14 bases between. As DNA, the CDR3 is TGCGCCAGCAGTCCCGGGGGTCCAGATGGCTACACCTTC. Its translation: CASSPGGPDGYTF.

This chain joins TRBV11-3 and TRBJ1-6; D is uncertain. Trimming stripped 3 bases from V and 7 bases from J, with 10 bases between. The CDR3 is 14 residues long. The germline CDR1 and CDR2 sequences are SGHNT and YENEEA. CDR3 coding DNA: TGTGCCAGCAGCTTCCGGGTCGTCAATTCACCCCTCCACTTT. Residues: CASSFRVVNSPLHF.

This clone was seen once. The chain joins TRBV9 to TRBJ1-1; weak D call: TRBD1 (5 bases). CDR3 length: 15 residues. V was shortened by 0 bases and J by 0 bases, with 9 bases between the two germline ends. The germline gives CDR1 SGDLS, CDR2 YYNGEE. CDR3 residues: CASSVGQNMNTEAFF. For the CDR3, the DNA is TGTGCCAGCAGCGTAGGACAGAATATGAACACTGAAGCTTTCTTT.

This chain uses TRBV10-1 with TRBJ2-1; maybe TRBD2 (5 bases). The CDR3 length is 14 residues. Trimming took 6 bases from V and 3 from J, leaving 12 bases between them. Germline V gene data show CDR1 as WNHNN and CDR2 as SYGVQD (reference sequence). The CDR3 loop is CASSQRQSYNEQFF. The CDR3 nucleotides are TGCGCCAGCAGCCAGCGGCAGAGCTACAATGAGCAGTTCTTC.

The CDR3 spells CASSPRRQGDQPQHF. The CDR3 region has the DNA TGTGCCAGCAGTCCCAGGCGGCAGGGGGATCAGCCCCAGCATTTT. This chain uses TRBV28 with TRBJ1-5; 7 bases are a match to TRBD1. This CDR3 has 15 amino acids. V shed 5 bases and J 5 bases; nucleotides not matched to a gene: 9. CDR1 is MDHEN and CDR2 is SYDVKM in the germline V gene. Full variable domain (missing parts from reference TRBV28 and TRBJ1-5): DVKVTQSSRYLVKRTGEKVFLECVQDMDHENMFWYRQDPGLGLRLIYFSYDVKMKEKGDIPEGYSVSREKKERFSLILESASTNQTSMYLCASSPRRQGDQPQHFGDGTRLSIL.

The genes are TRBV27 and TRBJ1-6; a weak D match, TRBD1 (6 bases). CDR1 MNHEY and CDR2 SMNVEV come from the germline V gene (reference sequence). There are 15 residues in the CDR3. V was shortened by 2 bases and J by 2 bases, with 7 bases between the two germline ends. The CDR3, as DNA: TGTGCCAGCAGTTTAGGGACACCCTATAATTCACCCCTCCACTTT. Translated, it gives CASSLGTPYNSPLHF.

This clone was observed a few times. The chain's CDR3 is CATSDRLAGGPREQFF. The CDR3 nucleotides read TGTGCCACCAGTGATCGACTAGCGGGAGGGCCACGGGAGCAGTTCTTC. The V call is TRBV24-1, the J call TRBJ2-1, with 14 bases identical to TRBD2. After removal of 3 bases from V and 10 bases from J, the junction contained 7 bases not matched to a gene. Germline V gene data show CDR1 as KGHDR and CDR2 as SFDVKD. CDR3 size: 16 residues.

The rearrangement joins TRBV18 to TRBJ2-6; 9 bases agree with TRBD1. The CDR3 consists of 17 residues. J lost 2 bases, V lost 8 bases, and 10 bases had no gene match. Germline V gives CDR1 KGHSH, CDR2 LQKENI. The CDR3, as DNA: TGTGCCAGCGGCTGGGGACAGGGTTGGACTGGGGCCAACGTCCTGACTTTC. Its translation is CASGWGQGWTGANVLTF.

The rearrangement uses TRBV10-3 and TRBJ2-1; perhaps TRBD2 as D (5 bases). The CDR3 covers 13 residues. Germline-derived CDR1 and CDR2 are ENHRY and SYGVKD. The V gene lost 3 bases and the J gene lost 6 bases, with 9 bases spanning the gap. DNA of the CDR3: TGTGCCATCAGTGAAGTAGCGATCAATGAGCAGTTCTTC. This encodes CAISEVAINEQFF.